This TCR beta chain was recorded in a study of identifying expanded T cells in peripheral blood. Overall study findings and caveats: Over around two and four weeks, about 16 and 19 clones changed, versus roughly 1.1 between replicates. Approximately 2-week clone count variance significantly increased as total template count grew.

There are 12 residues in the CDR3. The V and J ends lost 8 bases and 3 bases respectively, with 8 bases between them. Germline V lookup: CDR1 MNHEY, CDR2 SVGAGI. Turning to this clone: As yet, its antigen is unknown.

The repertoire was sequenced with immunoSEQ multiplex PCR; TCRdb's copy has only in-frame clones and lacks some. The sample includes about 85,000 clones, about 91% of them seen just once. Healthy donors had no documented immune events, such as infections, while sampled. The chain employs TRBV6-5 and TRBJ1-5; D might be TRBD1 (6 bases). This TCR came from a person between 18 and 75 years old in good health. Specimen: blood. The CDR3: CASRGANQPQHF. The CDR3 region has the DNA TGTGCCAGCCGGGGGGCCAATCAGCCCCAGCATTTT.